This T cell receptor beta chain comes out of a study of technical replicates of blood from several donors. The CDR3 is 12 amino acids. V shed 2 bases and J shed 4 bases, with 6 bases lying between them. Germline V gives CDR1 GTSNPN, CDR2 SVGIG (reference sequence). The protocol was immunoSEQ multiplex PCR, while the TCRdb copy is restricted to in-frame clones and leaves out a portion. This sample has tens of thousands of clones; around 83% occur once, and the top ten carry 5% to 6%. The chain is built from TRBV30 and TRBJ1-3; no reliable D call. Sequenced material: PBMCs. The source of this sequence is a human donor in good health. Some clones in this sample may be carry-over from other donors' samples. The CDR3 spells CAWSIEGNTIYF. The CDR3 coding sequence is TGTGCCTGGAGTATAGAGGGAAACACCATATATTTT.